The 25 T cell receptor beta chains below were found in one sample sequenced in a study of OX40 agonist ivuxolimab in advanced cancers. Clones were read by immunoSEQ multiplex PCR, and TCRdb kept only the in-frame ones, dropping some. The sample comprises roughly 70,000 clones, 85% of which are singletons, and roughly 0.9% rests with the top ten. This sample comprised CD4+ or CD8+ T cells sorted from blood, obtained in a trial of the OX40 agonist ivuxolimab. Receptors were obtained from an adult with an advanced solid tumor such as melanoma, head and neck, liver or kidney cancer.

This rearrangement joins TRBV10-3 to TRBJ2-1; possible D gene TRBD1, 5 bases. The CDR3 contains 14 residues. Germline CDR1 is ENHRY and CDR2 is SYGVKD. The ends were cut back, 2 bases at V and 7 bases at J, with 12 bases in the middle. Here the CDR3 DNA reads TGTGCCATCAGTGAGATGCAGGGCGTTAATGAGCAGTTCTTC. Translation gives CAISEMQGVNEQFF.

The gene calls are TRBV5-4 and TRBJ2-3, with 11 bases aligning to TRBD1. CDR1 and CDR2 (germline): SGHNT, YYREEE (reference sequence). The trim removed 2 bases at V and 3 bases at J, leaving 14 bases unmatched. This CDR3 has 19 residues. CDR3 DNA sequence: TGTGCCAGCAGCTTAGGGACAGGGGGAGGCGGGGGAAGAACAGATACGCAGTATTTT. Its protein product is CASSLGTGGGGGRTDTQYF.

The sample holds one count of this clone. The J gene is TRBJ2-2, the V gene TRBV10-3; perhaps D is TRBD1 or TRBD2 (6 bases each). The length of the CDR3 is 15 residues. Germline CDR1 reads ENHRY; CDR2 reads SYGVKD. V dropped 2 bases and J dropped 5 bases, with 12 bases sitting between them. CDR3 sequence (DNA): TGTGCCATCAGTGAGAGGGGGGCCCCAACCGGGGAGCTGTTTTTT. Amino acids: CAISERGAPTGELFF.

The chain has TRBV18 and TRBJ2-1; tentatively, D is TRBD1 (6 bases). Trimming took off 5 bases at V and 1 base at J, with 18 bases between the two ends. Germline V gene sequence: CDR1 KGHSH, CDR2 LQKENI. The CDR3 is made up of 17 amino acids. The CDR3 DNA sequence: TGTGCCAGCTCAGTATTCCAGGGGATGGAGTCCTACAATGAGCAGTTCTTC. Its protein is CASSVFQGMESYNEQFF.

The chain carries TRBV7-2 and TRBJ1-2, with a tentative D call TRBD1 (6 bases). Per the germline V gene, CDR1 is SGHTA and CDR2 is FQGNSA. This CDR3 is 12 amino acids long. V lost 5 bases to trimming and J lost 8 bases, with 12 bases between them. Written as DNA, the CDR3 is TGTGCCAGCAGCGGGGGCCTGGGAGGCTACACCTTC. Translating it yields CASSGGLGGYTF.

The V and J genes are TRBV6-1 and TRBJ2-2, with 9 bases that match TRBD1. Unmatched junction bases numbered 6, after V lost 5 bases and J lost 5 bases. This CDR3 region has 15 residues. Germline-derived CDR1 and CDR2 are MNHNS and SASEGT. The CDR3 loop is CASSSGTGWTGELFF. The CDR3, as DNA: TGTGCCAGCAGTTCGGGGACAGGGTGGACCGGGGAGCTGTTTTTT.

The chain couples TRBV5-6 to TRBJ2-7, with 8 bases lining up with TRBD1. V lost 4 bases, J lost 1 base, and 4 bases stayed unmatched. Germline CDR1 and CDR2: SGHDT and YYEEEE. The CDR3 has 14 residues. CDR3 in amino acids: CASSKTGASYEQYF. CDR3 sequence (DNA): TGTGCCAGCAGCAAGACAGGGGCATCCTACGAGCAGTACTTC.

This chain connects TRBV19 to TRBJ2-2, with D perhaps matching TRBD1 (5 bases). CDR1 is LNHDA and CDR2 is SQIVND in the germline V gene (reference sequence). The V end was cut by 2 bases, the J end by 9 bases, with 7 bases between. The CDR3 runs to 12 residues. CDR3 DNA sequence: TGTGCCAGTAGTATACAGGGTAGGGAGCTGTTTTTT. It codes for CASSIQGRELFF.

V is TRBV11-2 and J is TRBJ2-1, with 9 bases aligning to TRBD2. The CDR3 consists of 17 residues. Losses at the gene ends were 5 bases for V and 4 bases for J; bases not matched to a gene: 12. Germline V gene lookup returns CDR1 SGHAT and CDR2 FQNNGV. The CDR3 loop is CASSTRGSGSKYNEQFF. The CDR3 nucleotides are TGTGCCAGCAGCACTCGGGGTAGCGGGAGTAAGTACAATGAGCAGTTCTTC.

The gene calls are TRBV5-4 and TRBJ2-7, with D possibly matching TRBD1 (6 bases). This CDR3 region has 14 residues. Germline-derived CDR1 and CDR2 are SGHNT and YYREEE (reference sequence). V was clipped by 0 bases and J by 5 bases, with 12 bases between them. The chain's CDR3 is CASSLGTATNEQYF. The CDR3, as DNA: TGTGCCAGCAGCTTGGGGACAGCCACGAACGAGCAGTACTTC.

V is TRBV6-1 and J is TRBJ1-5; D is perhaps TRBD1 (5 bases). Germline CDR1 reads MNHNS; CDR2 reads SASEGT. CDR3 length equals 14 residues. Trimming shortened V by 3 bases and J by 9 bases, and 15 bases separated the two germline ends. CDR3 in amino acids: CASSDTQSRGPQHF. The DNA for the CDR3 is TGTGCCAGCAGTGACACCCAATCTAGGGGGCCCCAGCATTTT.

The genes are TRBV5-6 and TRBJ1-4, with TRBD1 as a possible D gene (5 bases). Per the germline V gene, CDR1 is SGHDT and CDR2 is YYEEEE. This CDR3 region has 14 residues. The germline V and J ends were trimmed by 5 bases and 6 bases, with 14 bases remaining between them. The CDR3 protein is CASRPGGGDEKLFF. CDR3 nucleotide sequence: TGTGCCAGCAGACCGGGTGGGGGGGATGAAAAACTGTTTTTT.

This sequence joins TRBV29-1 and TRBJ1-1, with D possibly TRBD1 on 5 matching bases. This CDR3 is built from 13 residues. V gave up 7 bases and J gave up 0 bases, with 12 bases separating them. CDR1 and CDR2 from the germline V gene are SQVTM and ANQGSEA. The CDR3 DNA reads as TGCAGCGGAATCGGAGGGGTGAACACTGAAGCTTTCTTT. It is translated as CSGIGGVNTEAFF.

The chain carries TRBV7-3 and TRBJ2-5; 9 nucleotides line up with TRBD1. V lost 1 base and J lost 2; bases outside the gene matches: 20. CDR1 and CDR2 (germline): SGHTA, FQGTGA. The CDR3 runs to 21 residues. Written as DNA, the CDR3 is TGTGCCAGCAGCTTAATTCGGTGCGTTTCGTGGGACAGGGCTCTGCAAGAGACCCAGTACTTC. Its protein product is CASSLIRCVSWDRALQETQYF.

The chain is built from TRBV11-1 and TRBJ2-1; the match to TRBD2 covers 9 bases. The CDR3 length is 15 residues. With V trimmed by 6 bases and J by 9 bases, 12 bases remained unmatched. Germline V gene sequence: CDR1 SGHAT, CDR2 FQDESV (reference sequence). This CDR3 reads CASSSSGDPHTEQFF. DNA of the CDR3: TGTGCCAGCAGTTCTAGCGGGGATCCCCACACTGAGCAGTTCTTC.

The chain combines TRBV5-4 with TRBJ2-7, with D uncertain. Germline assignment: CDR1 SGHNT and CDR2 YYREEE (reference sequence). The germline V and J ends were trimmed by 2 bases and 3 bases, with 12 bases remaining between them. The CDR3 runs 14 residues. The CDR3 here is CASSFSGSVYEQYF. CDR3 DNA: TGTGCCAGCAGCTTCTCGGGCTCCGTCTACGAGCAGTACTTC.

The chain couples TRBV6-4 to TRBJ1-5; no clear D gene. The CDR3 runs to 19 residues. Trimming removed 7 bases at V and 2 bases at J, with 27 bases between. Germline-derived CDR1 and CDR2 are MRHNA and SNTAGT. CDR3 region: CASIHPPEKGVCGNQPQHF. Written as DNA, the CDR3 is TGTGCCAGCATTCACCCCCCGGAGAAAGGTGTGTGCGGCAATCAGCCCCAGCATTTT.

The chain employs TRBV4-1 and TRBJ2-3; D gene ambiguous. The CDR3 covers 15 residues. Germline V CDR1 and CDR2: MGHRA, YSYEKL. V lost 1 base and J 0 bases, leaving 8 bases between the germline ends. The CDR3 DNA follows: TGCGCCAGCAGCCAAGGGTCCGTTAGCACAGATACGCAGTATTTT. Translated: CASSQGSVSTDTQYF.

V gene TRBV6-5 combines with J gene TRBJ2-3; 8 bases are a match to TRBD1. Germline V CDR1 and CDR2: MNHEY, SVGAGI. This CDR3 has 15 residues. V lost 6 bases and J lost 0; bases outside the gene matches: 5. The CDR3 loop is CASRNDRGSTDTQYF. The CDR3 region has the DNA TGTGCCAGCAGAAATGACAGGGGTAGCACAGATACGCAGTATTTT.

This chain connects TRBV27 to TRBJ1-2; 7 bases are shared with TRBD1. The CDR3 loop spans 13 amino acids. CDR1 is MNHEY and CDR2 is SMNVEV in the germline V gene (reference sequence). Trimming cost V 2 bases and J 6 bases; bases outside gene matches: 3. Written as DNA, the CDR3 is TGTGCCAGCAGTTTACAACAGGGGCATGGCTACACCTTC. It translates to CASSLQQGHGYTF.

The V gene is TRBV6-6, the J gene TRBJ2-7; maybe TRBD1 (6 bases). The CDR3 is made up of 14 amino acids. CDR1 and CDR2 from the germline V gene are MNHNY and SVGAGI (reference sequence). V lost 3 bases and J lost 5, with 14 bases in between. In DNA form, the CDR3 reads TGTGCCAGCAGTTATGGTCAGGGGCCGGACGAGCAGTACTTC. Protein product: CASSYGQGPDEQYF.

The V gene is TRBV5-8, the J gene TRBJ1-6; D call uncertain. CDR1 is SGHTS, CDR2 YDEGEE, per germline. The CDR3 sequence is 15 residues long. Trimming left V 0 bases short and J 2 bases short, with 6 bases between. The CDR3, as DNA: TGTGCCAGCAGCTTGGCGTTACCCTATAATTCACCCCTCCACTTT. Translating it yields CASSLALPYNSPLHF.

V and J are TRBV7-8 and TRBJ1-3; D perhaps matches TRBD1 (5 bases). V lost 1 base to trimming and J lost 0 bases, with 7 bases between them. The CDR3 runs to 15 residues. Germline lookup yields CDR1 SGHVS and CDR2 FQNEAQ. CDR3 sequence reads: CASSLETASGNTIYF. The CDR3 nucleotides read TGTGCCAGCAGCTTAGAGACAGCCTCTGGAAACACCATATATTTT.

Details on this clone: Distinct nucleotide sequences in the sample also encode this CDR3. This chain joins TRBV28 and TRBJ1-5; D not certain. This CDR3 is 13 amino acids long. Germline values: CDR1 MDHEN, CDR2 SYDVKM. The V gene lost 3 bases and the J gene lost 3 bases, with 6 bases spanning the gap. The CDR3 DNA reads as TGTGCCAGCAGTTTTAGCACCAATCAGCCCCAGCATTTT. Its protein is CASSFSTNQPQHF.

This clone was picked up a small number of times. The chain uses TRBV11-3 and TRBJ2-1; D gene unclear. The CDR3 loop spans 15 amino acids. Germline V gene lookup returns CDR1 SGHNT and CDR2 YENEEA. With 6 bases removed from V and 0 bases from J, the gap between germline ends came to 12 bases. CDR3 nucleotides: TGTGCCAGCAGTCAAAGGGCAGACTCCTACAATGAGCAGTTCTTC. This gives the protein CASSQRADSYNEQFF.